These T cell receptor beta chains were read from a single sample in a study of cytomegalovirus exposure and HLA in healthy donors. Profiling relied on immunoSEQ multiplex PCR, and the TCRdb table lists in-frame clones only, not all of them. This table holds 100,000 to 150,000 clones. The sequenced sample consisted of PBMCs. The receptors derive from a man in his late teens or twenties in good health and CMV-seronegative. The CDR3 runs from the conserved cysteine through the conserved F or W.

CASSYRTSGDNEQYF,TRBJ2-7,15,TRBV6-5
CASSTGQLQYF,TRBJ2-3,11,TRBV19
CASIELGGDGYTF,TRBJ1-2,13,TRBV28
CASSLSPVYEQYF,TRBJ2-7,13,TRBV27
CSVEGGQRDGYTF,TRBJ1-2,13,TRBV29-1
CASKGQETYEQYF,TRBJ2-7,13,TRBV27
CASSLDRANYGYTF,TRBJ1-2,14,TRBV7-2
CASSSPGGGKEKLFF,TRBJ1-4,15,TRBV6-5
CASSLVAGGGTGELFF,TRBJ2-2,16,TRBV5-1
CASSLEGGSNTGELFF,TRBJ2-2,16,TRBV7-9
CASSPSRKGAISNQPQHF,TRBJ1-5,18,TRBV27
CASSYDRASTDTQYF,TRBJ2-3,15,TRBV6-1
CASREQGNNQPQHF,TRBJ1-5,14,TRBV18
CASSSGGRNTGELFF,TRBJ2-2,15,TRBV7-2
CASSVTSGSEDTQYF,TRBJ2-3,15,TRBV25-1
CASSVRTGGNFGTEAFF,TRBJ1-1,17,TRBV6-1
CAISDSGGRNEQYF,TRBJ2-7,14,TRBV10-3
CASSLPGLETQYF,TRBJ2-5,13,TRBV5-1
CSVEPPSSDDEQFF,TRBJ2-1,14,TRBV29-1